This is a list of T cell receptor beta chains from one sample in a study of metastatic and nonmetastatic thyroid tumors. Via MiXCR, TCRdb re-called the PCR reads. The table shows 30,000 to 40,000 clones, with about 15% occurring only once. The source material was blood. These receptor sequences come from a male donor with papillary thyroid cancer or a benign thyroid nodule (not recorded which). Some clones in this sample may be carry-over from other donors' samples. The conserved cysteine and the conserved F or W are not part of the CDR3 here. The D gene is left open where the match is weak. Clone size appears in some rows only: once, few, many, or a class for an expanded clone.

size | J | V | D | CDR3
- | TRBJ2-2 | TRBV7-2 | TRBD1 | ASSSTGSGELF
few | TRBJ2-1 | TRBV6-1 | - | ASTPSSNEQF
many | TRBJ1-6 | TRBV10-2 | - | ASSEGAQSPLH
many | TRBJ2-7 | TRBV7-2 | - | ASSLVSQGEQY
many | TRBJ2-3 | TRBV20-1 | - | SAKRRGGGLGVTDTQY
many | TRBJ2-1 | TRBV10-3 | - | AISGIDNEQF
many | TRBJ2-2 | TRBV3-1 | TRBD2 | ASSQDGLAGAGELF
many | TRBJ1-1 | TRBV18 | - | ASSPRELVGTEAF
many | TRBJ2-1 | TRBV5-6 | TRBD2 | ASRSTSGHPYNEQF
- | TRBJ1-5 | TRBV6-1 | TRBD1 | ASRSGTVVAQPQH
many | TRBJ2-1 | TRBV19 | - | ASTPILAPSYNEQF
many | TRBJ1-5 | TRBV6-2/TRBV6-3 | - | ASSATGTRGGQPQH
- | TRBJ1-1 | TRBV4-2 | - | ASSQDRQGWAF
- | TRBJ1-6 | TRBV5-1 | - | ASSLFLGYSPLH
- | TRBJ1-5 | TRBV19 | - | ASRLDVYQPQH
- | TRBJ2-2 | TRBV11-2 | TRBD2 | ASTTGVAGSGGELF
many | TRBJ1-2 | TRBV29-1 | TRBD1 | SVAGQGAEGYT
many | TRBJ1-2 | TRBV12-3/TRBV12-4 | - | ASSFGRAGYT
many | TRBJ2-7 | TRBV6-1 | - | ASSVSYEQY
many | TRBJ2-7 | TRBV9 | TRBD2 | ASSVGLAGTYEQY
many | TRBJ2-7 | TRBV10-3 | - | AISDPGYVEQY
many | TRBJ1-4 | TRBV3-1 | TRBD1 | ASSQDSGTGYEKLF
many | TRBJ2-7 | TRBV10-1 | - | ASSETMWDEQY
many | TRBJ2-7 | TRBV6-5 | TRBD1 | ASSYSGQDYEQY
many | TRBJ1-1 | TRBV14 | - | ASSQDRARHRAF
many | TRBJ2-5 | TRBV5-4 | TRBD1 | ASSLVGQAQETQY
many | TRBJ1-3 | TRBV11-3 | - | ASSLGSNSGNTIY
few | TRBJ2-5 | TRBV5-5 | TRBD1 | ASSLDRGQGGETQY
many | TRBJ2-2 | TRBV12-3/TRBV12-4 | TRBD2 | ASSFQLLAGSGELF
many | TRBJ2-3 | TRBV11-1 | - | ASSSRAVSTDTQY
- | TRBJ2-5 | TRBV5-1 | TRBD2 | ASRAGGGQETQY
many | TRBJ2-1 | TRBV28 | - | ASSLYRYEQF
many | TRBJ2-1 | TRBV7-8 | - | ASSSLHGSSYNEQF
many | TRBJ2-7 | TRBV28 | TRBD2 | ASSSSSGNSYEQY
many | TRBJ1-1 | TRBV3-1 | - | ASSQQSNGNTEAF
many | TRBJ1-1 | TRBV28 | TRBD1 | ASEQQGRENTEAF
many | TRBJ1-2 | TRBV7-8 | - | ASSGAEVDYGYT
many | TRBJ1-2 | TRBV7-8 | - | ASSLGKGISYGYT
many | TRBJ2-3 | TRBV11-3 | - | ATSHPPDTQY
- | TRBJ2-7 | TRBV5-1 | TRBD2 | ASSLSGGNSYEQY
many | TRBJ2-1 | TRBV27 | TRBD2 | ASRTTAGAGYNEQF
- | TRBJ2-7 | TRBV4-3 | - | ASSPPPAPWQQY